This T cell receptor (beta chain) was obtained from a study of shared clonotypes between healthy human individuals. It was into CD45RA+ naive and CD45RA-negative memory subsets that the CD4+ cells were split. Profiled with immunoSEQ multiplex PCR; TCRdb holds only in-frame clones, not every one. The data hold over a million clones, with over 95% observed a single time. This CDR3 contains 15 residues. Germline V CDR1 and CDR2: MNHNY, SVGAGI (reference sequence). The V segment lost 6 bases and the J segment 5 bases; nucleotides outside the gene matches: 13. V usage is TRBV6-6 and J usage is TRBJ2-7, with TRBD2 matching over 7 bases. This clonotype was sampled from a man aged 25-45 years in good health. The source material was naive CD4+ T cells sorted from blood. Subset denoted: CD45RA+ positively selected. Here the CDR3 DNA reads TGTGCCAGCAGCCGCGGAGGGAGGGCCAACCACGAGCAGTACTTC. It is translated as CASSRGGRANHEQYF.